This T cell receptor beta chain was identified in a study of T cell changes during pregnancy in multiple sclerosis. This clone was seen more than once but under ten times. Trimming removed 5 bases from V and 3 bases from J; junction bases left unmatched: 7. The CDR3 is made up of 14 amino acids. Germline loops: CDR1 SGHAT, CDR2 FQNNGV. Sequencing used immunoSEQ multiplex PCR; TCRdb keeps in-frame clones, though not all of them. The profile shows about 17,000 clones, approximately 84% of them singletons. The source is a female donor in good health, enrolled as a control in a pregnancy study. This sample comprised CD8+ T cells from peripheral blood mononuclear cells, obtained in the third trimester of pregnancy. The chain uses TRBV11-2 and TRBJ2-7, with 7 bases aligning to TRBD1. In DNA form, the CDR3 reads TGTGCCAGCAGCATGACCGGGACAGTCTACGAGCAGTACTTC. It translates to CASSMTGTVYEQYF.